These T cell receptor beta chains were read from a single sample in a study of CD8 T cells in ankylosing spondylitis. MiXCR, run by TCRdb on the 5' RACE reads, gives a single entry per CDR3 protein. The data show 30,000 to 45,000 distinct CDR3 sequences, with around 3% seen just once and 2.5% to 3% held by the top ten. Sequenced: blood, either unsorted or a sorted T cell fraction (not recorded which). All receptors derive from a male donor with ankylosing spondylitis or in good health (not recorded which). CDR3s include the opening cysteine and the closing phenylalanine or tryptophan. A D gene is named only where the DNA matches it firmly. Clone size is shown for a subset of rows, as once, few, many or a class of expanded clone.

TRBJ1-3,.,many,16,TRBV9,CASSVGRPNSGNTIYF,TGTGCCAGCAGCGTAGGTCGGCCTAACTCTGGAAACACCATATATTTT
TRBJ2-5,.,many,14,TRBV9,CASSVAIGIETQYF,TGTGCCAGCAGCGTAGCTATCGGAATCGAGACCCAGTACTTC
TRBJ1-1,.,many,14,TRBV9,CASSVGRMNTEAFF,TGTGCCAGCAGCGTGGGGAGAATGAACACTGAAGCTTTCTTT
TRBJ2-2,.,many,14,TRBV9,CASSVDINTGELFF,TGTGCCAGCAGCGTGGACATCAACACCGGGGAGCTGTTTTTT
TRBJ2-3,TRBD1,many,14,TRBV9,CASSVATGSDTQYF,TGTGCCAGCAGCGTAGCGACAGGGTCGGATACGCAGTATTTT
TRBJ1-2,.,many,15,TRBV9,CASSVDSTLNYGYTF,TGTGCCAGCAGCGTAGATAGCACCCTCAACTATGGCTACACCTTC
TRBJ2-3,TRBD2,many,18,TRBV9,CASSAISGTSGGTDTQYF,TGTGCCAGCAGCGCAATTTCCGGGACTAGCGGTGGGACAGATACGCAGTATTTT
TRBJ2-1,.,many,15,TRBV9,CASSVVGQANNEQFF,TGTGCCAGCAGCGTAGTGGGTCAGGCGAACAATGAGCAGTTCTTC
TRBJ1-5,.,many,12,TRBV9,CASNDGAGPQHF,TGTGCCAGCAACGATGGGGCCGGGCCCCAGCATTTT
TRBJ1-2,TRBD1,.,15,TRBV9,CASSVAGQGLYGYTF,TGTGCCAGCAGCGTAGCCGGACAGGGACTTTATGGCTACACCTTC
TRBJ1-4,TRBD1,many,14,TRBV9,CASSPGQGYEKLFF,TGTGCCAGCAGCCCGGGACAGGGGTATGAAAAACTGTTTTTT
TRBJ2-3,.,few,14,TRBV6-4,CASIEEGWTDTQYF,TGTGCCAGCATAGAGGAGGGTTGGACAGATACGCAGTATTTT
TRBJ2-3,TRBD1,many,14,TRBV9,CASSAGQATDTQYF,TGTGCCAGCAGCGCCGGACAGGCCACAGATACGCAGTATTTT
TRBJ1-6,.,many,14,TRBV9,CASSVGGRESPLHF,TGTGCCAGCAGCGTAGGTGGCAGGGAATCACCCCTCCACTTT
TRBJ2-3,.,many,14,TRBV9,CASSVGSFTDTQYF,TGTGCCAGCAGCGTGGGGTCCTTCACAGATACGCAGTATTTT
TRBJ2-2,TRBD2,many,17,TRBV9,CASSVVSGGAATGELFF,TGTGCCAGCAGCGTAGTTAGCGGGGGGGCCGCCACCGGGGAGCTGTTTTTT
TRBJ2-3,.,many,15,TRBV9,CASSVAGTNTDTQYF,TGTGCCAGCAGCGTAGCGGGGACAAACACAGATACGCAGTATTTT
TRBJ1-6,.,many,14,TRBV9,CASGEGGAGSPLHF,TGTGCCAGCGGAGAAGGGGGGGCAGGTTCACCCCTCCACTTT
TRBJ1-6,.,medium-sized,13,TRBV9,CASSVGRNSPLHF,TGTGCCAGCAGCGTTGGTCGCAATTCACCCCTCCACTTT
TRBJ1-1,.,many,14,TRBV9,CASSATDMNTEAFF,TGTGCCAGCAGCGCGACGGACATGAACACTGAAGCTTTCTTT
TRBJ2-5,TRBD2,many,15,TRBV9,CASSVAAGGGETQYF,TGTGCCAGCAGCGTAGCAGCGGGAGGAGGGGAGACCCAGTACTTC
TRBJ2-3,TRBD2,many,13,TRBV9,CASSGGGKATQYF,TGTGCCAGCAGCGGGGGAGGGAAGGCTACGCAGTATTTT
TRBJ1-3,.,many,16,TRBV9,CASSPTQTYSGNTIYF,TGTGCCAGCAGCCCAACGCAGACCTACTCTGGAAACACCATATATTTT
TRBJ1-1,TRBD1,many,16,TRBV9,CASSVAQGVRDTEAFF,TGTGCCAGCAGCGTAGCTCAGGGGGTGAGGGACACTGAAGCTTTCTTT
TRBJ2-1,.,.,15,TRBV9,CASSVVDVGYNEQFF,TGTGCCAGCAGCGTAGTTGATGTCGGGTACAATGAGCAGTTCTTC
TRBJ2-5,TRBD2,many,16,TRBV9,CASSVSPGLAWETQYF,TGTGCCAGCAGCGTTAGCCCGGGACTAGCGTGGGAGACCCAGTACTTC
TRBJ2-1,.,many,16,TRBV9,CASSVVISFSYNEQFF,TGTGCCAGCAGCGTAGTGATCTCATTCTCCTACAATGAGCAGTTCTTC
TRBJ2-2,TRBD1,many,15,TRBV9,CASRGDRTNTGELFF,TGTGCCAGCAGAGGGGACAGGACGAACACCGGGGAGCTGTTTTTT
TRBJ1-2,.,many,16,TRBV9,CASSALVWGSHYGYTF,TGTGCCAGCAGCGCCTTGGTTTGGGGCAGTCACTATGGCTACACCTTC
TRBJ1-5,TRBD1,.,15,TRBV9,CASSAGTDHGQPQHF,TGTGCCAGCAGCGCAGGGACAGATCACGGTCAGCCCCAGCATTTT
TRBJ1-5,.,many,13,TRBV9,CASSVASGQPQHF,TGTGCCAGCAGCGTAGCTTCGGGCCAGCCCCAGCATTTT
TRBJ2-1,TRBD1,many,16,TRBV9,CASSVQGARSYNEQFF,TGTGCCAGCAGCGTTCAGGGGGCGCGTTCCTACAATGAGCAGTTCTTC
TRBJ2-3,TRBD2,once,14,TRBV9,CASSISGASDTQYF,TGTGCCAGCAGCATTAGCGGGGCTTCAGATACGCAGTATTTT
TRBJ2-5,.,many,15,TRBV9,CASSGDRPQGETQYF,TGTGCCAGCAGCGGCGACAGGCCCCAGGGGGAGACCCAGTACTTC
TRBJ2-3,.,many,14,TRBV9,CASSTSGSGDTQYF,TGTGCCAGCAGCACCTCCGGGAGTGGTGATACGCAGTATTTT
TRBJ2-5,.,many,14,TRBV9,CASSVDRDQETQYF,TGTGCCAGCAGCGTAGACAGGGACCAAGAGACCCAGTACTTC
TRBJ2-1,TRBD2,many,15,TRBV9,CASSSSGITYNEQFF,TGTGCCAGCAGTTCTAGCGGGATAACCTACAATGAGCAGTTCTTC
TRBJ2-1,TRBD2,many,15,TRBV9,CASSTTSGSTNEQFF,TGTGCCAGCAGCACGACTAGCGGGAGTACCAATGAGCAGTTCTTC
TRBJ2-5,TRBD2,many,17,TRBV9,CASSLGLAGRYQETQYF,TGTGCCAGCAGCCTGGGACTAGCGGGGAGGTACCAAGAGACCCAGTACTTC
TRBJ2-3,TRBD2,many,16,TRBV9,CASSVVGGGTADTQYF,TGTGCCAGCAGCGTAGTGGGGGGGGGAACTGCAGATACGCAGTATTTT
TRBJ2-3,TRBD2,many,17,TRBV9,CASSEGTSGRLTDTQYF,TGTGCCAGCAGCGAGGGGACTAGCGGGAGACTAACAGATACGCAGTATTTT
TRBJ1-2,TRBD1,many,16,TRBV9,CASSVTPGQGDYGYTF,TGTGCCAGCAGCGTGACGCCGGGACAGGGGGACTATGGCTACACCTTC
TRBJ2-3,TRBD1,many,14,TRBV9,CASSLNTGADTQYF,TGTGCCAGCAGCCTAAATACAGGGGCAGATACGCAGTATTTT
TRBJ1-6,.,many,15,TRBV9,CASSVDNSPNSPLHF,TGTGCCAGCAGCGTAGACAACAGCCCTAATTCACCCCTCCACTTT
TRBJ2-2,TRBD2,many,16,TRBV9,CASSVGGRARTGELFF,TGTGCCAGCAGCGTAGGCGGGAGGGCCCGCACCGGGGAGCTGTTTTTT
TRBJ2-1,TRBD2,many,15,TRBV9,CASSVAGSGYNEQFF,TGTGCCAGCAGCGTAGCGGGTAGCGGGTACAATGAGCAGTTCTTC
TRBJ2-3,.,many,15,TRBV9,CASSATQRRWDTQYF,TGTGCCAGCAGCGCGACTCAACGCCGGTGGGATACGCAGTATTTT
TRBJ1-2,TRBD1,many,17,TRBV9,CASSVGTGQGKDYGYTF,TGTGCCAGCAGCGTCGGTACTGGACAGGGGAAGGACTATGGCTACACCTTC
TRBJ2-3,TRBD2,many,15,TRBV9,CASSRREVGTDTQYF,TGTGCCAGCAGCCGTCGGGAGGTGGGCACAGATACGCAGTATTTT
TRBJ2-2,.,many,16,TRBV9,CASSVAIRDPMGELFF,TGTGCCAGCAGCGTAGCTATCCGAGACCCGATGGGGGAGCTGTTTTTT
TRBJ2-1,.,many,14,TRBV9,CASSSTGTYNEQFF,TGTGCCAGCAGCTCGACAGGTACCTACAATGAGCAGTTCTTC
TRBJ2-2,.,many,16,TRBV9,CASSVAGGKNTGELFF,TGTGCCAGCAGCGTAGCTGGGGGCAAAAACACCGGGGAGCTGTTTTTT
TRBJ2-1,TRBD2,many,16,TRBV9,CASSVRLAASYNEQFF,TGTGCCAGCAGCGTTCGGCTAGCGGCCTCCTACAATGAGCAGTTCTTC